Presented here are 3 T cell receptor beta chains from one specimen sequenced in a study of human T cells and chemical hapten exposure. Each CDR3 protein is one row after TCRdb ran MiXCR on the RACE reads. The sample carries 95,000 to 100,000 distinct CDR3 sequences, roughly a tenth recorded once. Documented time point: pre-sensitization, week 0. Treatment meaning: therapeutic diphenylcyclopropenone sensitization with weekly scalp DPC. Sequenced here: whole blood, sampled in connection with sensitization to the hapten diphenylcyclopropenone (DPC). The source of these receptors is a woman in her sixties or seventies with alopecia areata. Some clones in this sample may be carry-over from other donors' samples.

The V and J genes are TRBV20-1 and TRBJ2-7; D is uncertain. The CDR3 covers 15 residues. Germline CDR1 DFQATT, CDR2 SNEGSKA (reference sequence). The V end was cut by 0 bases, the J end by 0 bases, with 12 bases between. This CDR3 is CSARDPQRSSYEQYF. Here the CDR3 DNA reads TGCAGTGCTAGAGATCCTCAGAGAAGCTCCTACGAGCAGTACTTC.

This clonotype was counted between two and nine times. This chain links TRBV7-2 with TRBJ2-1, with D unclear. Germline lookup yields CDR1 SGHTA and CDR2 FQGNSA. Trimming removed 6 bases from V and 0 bases from J, with 15 bases in between. The CDR3 has 16 residues. This CDR3 reads CASSQSGVSSYNEQFF. CDR3 sequence (DNA): TGTGCCAGCAGTCAGAGTGGGGTGAGCTCCTACAATGAGCAGTTCTTC.

This clonotype was detected only a few times. The J gene is TRBJ2-7, the V gene TRBV12-3 or TRBV12-4, with TRBD1 matching 10 bases. The CDR3 has 15 residues. V trimming: 6 bases; J trimming: 2 bases; junction bases outside the gene matches: 7. CDR3 coding DNA: TGTGCCAGCAGAGAGGGACAGGGGTTGACCTACGAGCAGTACTTC. This translates into CASREGQGLTYEQYF.